This T cell receptor beta chain is from a study of T cell changes during pregnancy in multiple sclerosis. The assay was immunoSEQ multiplex PCR, and TCRdb's table has in-frame clones only and misses some. Of about 35,000 clones detected, around 90% appear once; the ten largest clones hold around 3%. With 5 bases removed from V and 2 bases from J, the gap between germline ends came to 19 bases. Germline values: CDR1 SEHNR, CDR2 FQNEAQ (reference sequence). This CDR3 is built from 17 residues. The source material was CD4+ T cells from peripheral blood mononuclear cells, sampled in the third trimester of pregnancy. This TCR was recovered from a female donor in good health, enrolled as a control in a pregnancy study. The chain links TRBV7-9 to TRBJ1-5, with D possibly TRBD1 on 6 matching bases. The CDR3 loop is CASSASTGSVGNQPQHF. As DNA, the CDR3 is TGTGCCAGCAGCGCCTCTACAGGGTCTGTGGGCAATCAGCCCCAGCATTTT.